These T cell receptor beta chains were read from a single sample in a study of shared T cell receptors in the human thymus. Sequencing was performed with immunoSEQ multiplex PCR; in TCRdb, only in-frame clones are kept and a portion is missing. The data hold about 660,000 clones, with more than 75% observed a single time. This sample was also put to use in a study of human thymus T cells.

Sequenced material: thymocytes. The receptors come from a boy less than two years old with a congenital heart defect. The CDR3 runs from the conserved cysteine through the conserved F or W. D genes are given only for firm matches. Size values are once, few and many counts, or a class for expanded clones, and some rows have none.

d_gene,j_gene,abundance,v_gene,CDR3aa,CDR3nt
NA,TRBJ2-3,NA,TRBV4-3,CASSRDRDSTDTQYF,TGCGCCAGCAGTCGAGACAGGGACTCAACAGATACGCAGTATTTT
NA,TRBJ2-3,few,TRBV4-1,CASSQLAILDTQYF,TGCGCCAGCAGCCAACTAGCTATCCTTGATACGCAGTATTTT
TRBD1,TRBJ1-5,once,TRBV10-3,CAISERQGSNQPQHF,TGTGCCATCAGTGAAAGACAGGGTAGCAATCAGCCCCAGCATTTT
NA,TRBJ1-2,NA,TRBV6-5,CASSYTDSLWGYTF,TGTGCCAGCAGTTACACCGACAGTCTATGGGGCTACACCTTC
TRBD1,TRBJ1-2,NA,TRBV9,CASSDITGTGDGYTF,TGTGCCAGCAGTGATATAACCGGGACAGGGGATGGCTACACCTTC
NA,TRBJ1-3,few,TRBV6-6,CASSYGQGLAGNTIYF,TGTGCCAGCAGTTACGGGCAGGGTTTAGCTGGAAACACCATATATTTT
NA,TRBJ2-7,NA,TRBV27,CASSLDGSSYEQYF,TGTGCCAGCAGTTTGGACGGGAGCTCCTACGAGCAGTACTTC
NA,TRBJ2-1,NA,TRBV20-1,CSPWADEQFF,TGCAGCCCGTGGGCTGATGAGCAGTTCTTC
TRBD1,TRBJ2-1,NA,TRBV27,CASAGATTGVSHNEQFF,TGTGCCAGCGCCGGAGCTACGACAGGGGTATCCCACAATGAGCAGTTCTTC
NA,TRBJ2-7,NA,TRBV6-6,CATRGEGGASHEQYF,TGTGCCACCCGTGGGGAGGGGGGGGCCTCCCACGAGCAGTACTTC
NA,TRBJ2-3,NA,TRBV5-8,CASSSPRLGFVTRTDTQYF,TGTGCCAGCAGCTCCCCCCGGCTTGGTTTTGTTACCAGGACAGATACGCAGTATTTT